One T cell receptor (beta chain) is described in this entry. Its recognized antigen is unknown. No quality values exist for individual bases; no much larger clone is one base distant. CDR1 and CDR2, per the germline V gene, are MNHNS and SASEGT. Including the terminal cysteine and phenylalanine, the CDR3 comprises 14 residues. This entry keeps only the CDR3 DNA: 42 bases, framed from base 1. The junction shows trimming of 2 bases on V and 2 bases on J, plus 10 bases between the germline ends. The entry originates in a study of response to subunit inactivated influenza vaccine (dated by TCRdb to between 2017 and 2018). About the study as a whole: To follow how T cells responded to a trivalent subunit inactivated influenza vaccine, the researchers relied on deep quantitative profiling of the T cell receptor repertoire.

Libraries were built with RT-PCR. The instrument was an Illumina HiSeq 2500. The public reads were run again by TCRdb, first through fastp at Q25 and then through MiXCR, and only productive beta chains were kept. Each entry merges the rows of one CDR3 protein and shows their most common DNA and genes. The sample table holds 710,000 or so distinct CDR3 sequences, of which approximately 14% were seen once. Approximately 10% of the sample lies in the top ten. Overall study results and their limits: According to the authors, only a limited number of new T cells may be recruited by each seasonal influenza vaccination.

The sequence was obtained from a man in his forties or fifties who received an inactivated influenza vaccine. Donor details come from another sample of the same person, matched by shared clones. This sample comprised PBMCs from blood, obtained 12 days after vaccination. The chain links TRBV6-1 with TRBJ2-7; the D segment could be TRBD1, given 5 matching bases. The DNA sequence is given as TGTGCCAGCAGTGAAATGCAGGGTCCCTACGAGCAGTACTTC. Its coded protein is CASSEMQGPYEQYF.